Following are 14 T cell receptor beta chains from one sample sequenced in a study of somatic mutations in cytotoxic T cells in rheumatoid arthritis. Produced via immunoSEQ multiplex PCR; TCRdb's table is partial and in-frame only. The data hold some 25,000 clones, with 82% observed a single time. Sequenced material: CD8+ T cells sorted from blood. These receptors were collected from a man between 45 and 60 years old in good health.

The J gene is TRBJ2-3, the V gene TRBV6-1; TRBD2 matches 12 bases. Germline lookup yields CDR1 MNHNS and CDR2 SASEGT. Losses at the gene ends were 7 bases for V and 2 bases for J; bases not matched to a gene: 1. This CDR3 has 14 amino acids. In nucleotides, the CDR3 is TGTGCCAGCACTAGCGGGAGGGACACAGATACGCAGTATTTT. This sequence encodes CASTSGRDTDTQYF.

This chain links TRBV4-2 with TRBJ2-1; D gene ambiguous. CDR3 length: 12 amino acids. Trimming left V 4 bases short and J 8 bases short, with 9 bases between. CDR1 is LGHNA and CDR2 is YNFKEQ in the germline V gene. The CDR3 reads CASSPGYDEQFF. In nucleotides, the CDR3 is TGTGCCAGCAGCCCAGGTTATGATGAGCAGTTCTTC.

The gene calls are TRBV9 and TRBJ1-2; TRBD1 is a possible D gene (6 bases). The CDR3 has 19 amino acids. Germline V gives CDR1 SGDLS, CDR2 YYNGEE. Trimming shortened V by 0 bases and J by 4 bases, and 25 bases separated the two germline ends. The CDR3 DNA is TGTGCCAGCAGCGTAGAACAGGGTCGGCCGGGTAAACAGGCCTATGGCTACACCTTC. It codes for CASSVEQGRPGKQAYGYTF.

The chain links TRBV27 to TRBJ2-1; TRBD2 matches 8 bases. Trimming removed 6 bases from V and 4 bases from J; junction bases left unmatched: 8. The germline CDR1 and CDR2 sequences are MNHEY and SMNVEV (reference sequence). The CDR3 covers 15 residues. CDR3 in DNA: TGTGCCAGCAGAATTCTAGCGGGCGCATACAATGAGCAGTTCTTC. Translation gives CASRILAGAYNEQFF.

This clone appeared a single time. The rearrangement links TRBV11-3 to TRBJ2-5, with 9 nucleotides matching TRBD1. This CDR3 has 20 amino acids. The trim removed 5 bases at V and 5 bases at J, leaving 24 bases unmatched. CDR1 is SGHNT, CDR2 YENEEA, per germline. The CDR3: CASSPTPGQGRQGIRETQYF. The DNA of the CDR3 is TGTGCCAGCAGCCCGACCCCGGGACAGGGCCGTCAGGGAATAAGGGAGACCCAGTACTTC.

The rearrangement links TRBV2 to TRBJ2-1; tentative D call: TRBD2 (5 bases). V was shortened by 7 bases and J by 1 base, with 17 bases between the two germline ends. The CDR3 totals 16 residues. Per germline, CDR1 SNHLY and CDR2 FYNNEI. CDR3 sequence: CASISNMGRSYNEQFF. CDR3 sequence (DNA): TGTGCCAGCATATCAAATATGGGGAGATCCTACAATGAGCAGTTCTTC. Looking up the rest from reference TRBV2 and TRBJ2-1 gives the full variable domain: EPEVTQTPSHQVTQMGQEVILRCVPISNHLYFYWYRQILGQKVEFLVSFYNNEISEKSEIFDDQFSVERPDGSNFTLKIRSTKLEDSAMYFCASISNMGRSYNEQFFGPGTRLTVL.

V gene TRBV5-1 combines with J gene TRBJ2-5; 9 bases are a match to TRBD2. The CDR3 sequence is 17 residues long. The germline gives CDR1 SGHRS, CDR2 YFSETQ. Germline trimming cut 2 bases from V and 5 bases from J; bases unmatched to any gene: 13. The CDR3 coding sequence is TGCGCCAGCAGCTTCTTCCCTTCGCGGGAGGGACGGGAGACCCAGTACTTC. Translating gives CASSFFPSREGRETQYF.

The rearrangement uses TRBV7-9 and TRBJ1-1; D gene uncertain. This CDR3 contains 12 residues. Germline loops: CDR1 SEHNR, CDR2 FQNEAQ (reference sequence). Trimming shortened V by 6 bases and J by 0 bases, and 5 bases separated the two germline ends. The CDR3 loop reads CASRDMNTEAFF. DNA for the CDR3: TGTGCCAGCAGGGATATGAACACTGAAGCTTTCTTT. The complete variable domain, with remaining parts taken from reference TRBV7-9 and TRBJ1-1, reads DTGVSQNPRHKITKRGQNVTFRCDPISEHNRLYWYRQTLGQGPEFLTYFQNEAQLEKSRLLSDRFSAERPKGSFSTLEIQRTEQGDSAMYLCASRDMNTEAFFGQGTRLTVV.

Here the CDR3 DNA reads TGTGCCAGCAGTTCCGTAGCGGGAGGGCCGGAGTACTTC. Its protein product is CASSSVAGGPEYF. The V and J genes are TRBV27 and TRBJ2-7, with 11 bases matching TRBD2. Germline V gene lookup returns CDR1 MNHEY and CDR2 SMNVEV (reference sequence). The CDR3 covers 13 residues. The trim removed 4 bases at V and 11 bases at J, leaving 7 bases unmatched.

This chain links TRBV2 with TRBJ2-3; D may be TRBD2 (5 bases). CDR1 and CDR2 (germline): SNHLY, FYNNEI. The CDR3 has 15 amino acids. Trimming cost V 3 bases and J 2 bases, with 12 bases left between them. The CDR3 DNA reads TGTGCCAGCAGTGAGGGCCTAGCCTCCACAGATACGCAGTATTTT. Translation gives CASSEGLASTDTQYF.

The genes are TRBV29-1 and TRBJ2-1, with 9 bases identical to TRBD2. Germline trimming cut 6 bases from V and 15 bases from J; bases unmatched to any gene: 24. The CDR3 consists of 16 residues. The germline V gene has CDR1 SQVTM and CDR2 ANQGSEA. CDR3 in amino acids: CSVTSAEVLAGLAWFF. In DNA, the CDR3 is TGCAGCGTCACATCCGCAGAGGTACTAGCGGGCCTAGCGTGGTTCTTC.

This clone was observed a single time. The genes are TRBV9 and TRBJ1-2; 10 nucleotides line up with TRBD1. The CDR3 is made up of 17 amino acids. The J segment lost 1 base and the V segment lost 4 bases, leaving 10 bases of the junction unmatched. Germline V CDR1 and CDR2: SGDLS, YYNGEE. The CDR3 reads CASSTRTGGHFNYGYTF. CDR3 DNA: TGTGCCAGCAGCACCAGGACAGGGGGTCACTTTAACTATGGCTACACCTTC. Using reference TRBV9 and TRBJ1-2 for the parts outside the CDR3, the full variable domain is DSGVTQTPKHLITATGQRVTLRCSPRSGDLSVYWYQQSLDQGLQFLIQYYNGEERAKGNILERFSAQQFPDLHSELNLSSLELGDSALYFCASSTRTGGHFNYGYTFGSGTRLTVV.

The chain joins TRBV7-9 to TRBJ2-3, with D tentatively TRBD1 (6 bases). Germline V gene sequence: CDR1 SEHNR, CDR2 FQNEAQ (reference sequence). V lost 3 bases and J 4 bases, leaving 11 bases between the germline ends. The CDR3 length is 14 residues. In nucleotides, the CDR3 is TGTGCCAGCAGCTTCATACAGGGCTCAGATACGCAGTATTTT. Amino acid sequence: CASSFIQGSDTQYF. Combining the CDR3 with reference TRBV7-9 and TRBJ2-3 gives the whole variable domain DTGVSQNPRHKITKRGQNVTFRCDPISEHNRLYWYRQTLGQGPEFLTYFQNEAQLEKSRLLSDRFSAERPKGSFSTLEIQRTEQGDSAMYLCASSFIQGSDTQYFGPGTRLTVL.

The chain recombines TRBV11-2 with TRBJ2-7, with TRBD2 identical over 7 bases. J was trimmed by 2 bases and V by 3 bases; bases with no gene match: 16. CDR1 is SGHAT, CDR2 FQNNGV, per germline. This CDR3 has 18 residues. The CDR3 sequence: CASSFGYPVVGGPYEQYF. For the CDR3, the DNA is TGTGCCAGCAGCTTTGGGTACCCCGTTGTGGGAGGGCCCTACGAGCAGTACTTC.